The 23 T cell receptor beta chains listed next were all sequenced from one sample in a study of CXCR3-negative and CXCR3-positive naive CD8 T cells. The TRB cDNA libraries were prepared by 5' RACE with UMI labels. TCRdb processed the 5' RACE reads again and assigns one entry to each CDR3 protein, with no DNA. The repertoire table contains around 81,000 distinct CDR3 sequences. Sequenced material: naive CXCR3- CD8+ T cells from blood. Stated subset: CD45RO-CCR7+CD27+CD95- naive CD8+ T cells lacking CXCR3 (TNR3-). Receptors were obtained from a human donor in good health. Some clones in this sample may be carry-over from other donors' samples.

CDR3 protein: CASSSMTEFGGPRHNEQFF. The chain is built from TRBV12-3 or TRBV12-4 and TRBJ2-1; TCRdb indicates TRBD2, and absent DNA this call remains unverified. The length of the CDR3 is 19 residues.

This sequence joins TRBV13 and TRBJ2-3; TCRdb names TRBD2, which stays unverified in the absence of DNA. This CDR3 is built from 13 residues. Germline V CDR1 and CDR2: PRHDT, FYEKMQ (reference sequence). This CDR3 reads CASSPRVRDTQYF.

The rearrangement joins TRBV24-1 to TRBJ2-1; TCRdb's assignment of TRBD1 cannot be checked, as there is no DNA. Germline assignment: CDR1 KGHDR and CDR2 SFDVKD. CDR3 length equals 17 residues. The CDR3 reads CATSDLYGAGRVNEQFF.

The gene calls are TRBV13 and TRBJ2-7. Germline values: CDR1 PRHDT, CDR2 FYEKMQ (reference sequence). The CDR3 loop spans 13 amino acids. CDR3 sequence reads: CASSDTDPYEQYF.

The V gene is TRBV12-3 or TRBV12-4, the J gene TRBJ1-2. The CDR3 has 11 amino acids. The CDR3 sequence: CASSFEDGYTF.

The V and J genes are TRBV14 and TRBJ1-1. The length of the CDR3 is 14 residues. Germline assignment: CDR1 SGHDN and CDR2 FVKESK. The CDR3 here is CASSQLSSDTEAFF.

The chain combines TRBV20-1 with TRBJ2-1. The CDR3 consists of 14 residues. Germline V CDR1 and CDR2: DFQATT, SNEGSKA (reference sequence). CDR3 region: CSARDLAGWDEQFF.

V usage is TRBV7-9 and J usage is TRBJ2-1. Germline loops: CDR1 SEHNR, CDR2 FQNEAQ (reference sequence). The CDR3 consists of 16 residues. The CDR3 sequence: CASSLAPVSSYNEQFF.

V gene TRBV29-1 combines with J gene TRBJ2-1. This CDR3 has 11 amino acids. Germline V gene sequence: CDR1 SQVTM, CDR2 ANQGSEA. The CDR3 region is CSVEGVREQFF.

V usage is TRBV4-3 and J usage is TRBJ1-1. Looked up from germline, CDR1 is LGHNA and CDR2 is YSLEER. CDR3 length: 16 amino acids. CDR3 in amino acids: CASSQDLRVLNTEAFF.

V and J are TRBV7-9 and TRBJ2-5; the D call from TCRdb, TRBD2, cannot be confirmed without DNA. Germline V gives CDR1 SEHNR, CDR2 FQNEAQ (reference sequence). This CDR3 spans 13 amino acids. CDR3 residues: CASSRSGLQTQYF.

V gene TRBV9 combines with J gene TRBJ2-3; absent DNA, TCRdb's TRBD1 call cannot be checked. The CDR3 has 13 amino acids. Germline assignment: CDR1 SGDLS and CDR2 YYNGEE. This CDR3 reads CASSDPPGDTQYF.

The CDR3 reads CASSFYSEGYTEAFF. This chain joins TRBV13 and TRBJ1-1; TCRdb's D call, TRBD1, is unchecked because there is no DNA. The CDR3 contains 15 residues. The germline V gene encodes CDR1 PRHDT and CDR2 FYEKMQ (reference sequence). The entire variable domain, with the rest obtained from reference TRBV13 and TRBJ1-1, is as follows: AAGVIQSPRHLIKEKRETATLKCYPIPRHDTVYWYQQGPGQDPQFLISFYEKMQSDKGSIPDRFSAQQFSDYHSELNMSSLELGDSALYFCASSFYSEGYTEAFFGQGTRLTVV.

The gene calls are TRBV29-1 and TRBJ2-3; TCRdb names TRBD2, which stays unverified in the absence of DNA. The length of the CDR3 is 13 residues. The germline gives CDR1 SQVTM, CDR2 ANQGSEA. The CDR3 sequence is CSETSGRTDTQYF.

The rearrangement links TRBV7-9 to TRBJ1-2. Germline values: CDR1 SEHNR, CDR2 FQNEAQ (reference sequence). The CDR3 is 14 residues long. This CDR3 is CASSLSENQSGYTF. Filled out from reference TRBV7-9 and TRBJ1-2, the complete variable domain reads DTGVSQNPRHKITKRGQNVTFRCDPISEHNRLYWYRQTLGQGPEFLTYFQNEAQLEKSRLLSDRFSAERPKGSFSTLEIQRTEQGDSAMYLCASSLSENQSGYTFGSGTRLTVV.

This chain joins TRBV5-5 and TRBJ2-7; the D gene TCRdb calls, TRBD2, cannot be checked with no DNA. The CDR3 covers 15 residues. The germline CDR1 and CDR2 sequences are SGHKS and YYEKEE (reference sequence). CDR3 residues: CASSVYTGGPYEQYF.

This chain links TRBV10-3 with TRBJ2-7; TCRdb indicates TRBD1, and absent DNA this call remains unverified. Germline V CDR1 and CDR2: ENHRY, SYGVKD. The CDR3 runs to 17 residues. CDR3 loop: CAISEFRAAETSYEQYF.

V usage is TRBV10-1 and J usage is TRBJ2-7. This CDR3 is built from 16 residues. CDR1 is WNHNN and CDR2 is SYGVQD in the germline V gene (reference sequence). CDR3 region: CASIRGGNRGAYEQYF.

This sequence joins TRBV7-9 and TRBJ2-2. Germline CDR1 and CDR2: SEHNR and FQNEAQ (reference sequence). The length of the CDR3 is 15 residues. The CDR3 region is CASRPLQANTGELFF.

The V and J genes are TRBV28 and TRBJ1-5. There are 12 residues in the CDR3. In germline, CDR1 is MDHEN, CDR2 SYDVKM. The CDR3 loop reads CASSLYMGSQHF. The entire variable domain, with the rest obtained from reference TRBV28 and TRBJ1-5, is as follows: DVKVTQSSRYLVKRTGEKVFLECVQDMDHENMFWYRQDPGLGLRLIYFSYDVKMKEKGDIPEGYSVSREKKERFSLILESASTNQTSMYLCASSLYMGSQHFGDGTRLSIL.

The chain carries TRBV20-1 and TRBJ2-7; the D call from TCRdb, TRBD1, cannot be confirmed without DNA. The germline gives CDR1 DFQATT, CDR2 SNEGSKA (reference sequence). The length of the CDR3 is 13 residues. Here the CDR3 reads CSGESTDSYEQYF.

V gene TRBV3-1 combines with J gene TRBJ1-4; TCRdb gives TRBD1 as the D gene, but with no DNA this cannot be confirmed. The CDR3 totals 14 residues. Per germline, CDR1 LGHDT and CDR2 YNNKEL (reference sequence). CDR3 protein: CASSQLTGTEKLFF.

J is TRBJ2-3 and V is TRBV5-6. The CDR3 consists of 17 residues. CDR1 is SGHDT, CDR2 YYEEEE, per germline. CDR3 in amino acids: CASSLEGYFGNTDTQYF.